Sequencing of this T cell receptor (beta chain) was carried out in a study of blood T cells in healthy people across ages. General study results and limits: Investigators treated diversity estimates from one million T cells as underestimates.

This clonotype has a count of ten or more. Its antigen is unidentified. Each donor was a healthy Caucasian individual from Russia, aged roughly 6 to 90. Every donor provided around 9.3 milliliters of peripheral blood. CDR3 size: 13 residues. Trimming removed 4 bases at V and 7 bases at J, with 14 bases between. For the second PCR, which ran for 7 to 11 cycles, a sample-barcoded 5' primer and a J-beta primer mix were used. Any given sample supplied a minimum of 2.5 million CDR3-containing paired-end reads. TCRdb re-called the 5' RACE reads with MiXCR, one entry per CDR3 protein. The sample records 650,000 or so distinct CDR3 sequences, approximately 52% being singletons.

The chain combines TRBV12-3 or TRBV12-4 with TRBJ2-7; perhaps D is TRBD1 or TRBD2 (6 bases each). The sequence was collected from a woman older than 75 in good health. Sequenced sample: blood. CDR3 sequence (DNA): TGTGCCAGCAGTTCCACGGGGGCTTGGGAGCAGTACTTC. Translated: CASSSTGAWEQYF.